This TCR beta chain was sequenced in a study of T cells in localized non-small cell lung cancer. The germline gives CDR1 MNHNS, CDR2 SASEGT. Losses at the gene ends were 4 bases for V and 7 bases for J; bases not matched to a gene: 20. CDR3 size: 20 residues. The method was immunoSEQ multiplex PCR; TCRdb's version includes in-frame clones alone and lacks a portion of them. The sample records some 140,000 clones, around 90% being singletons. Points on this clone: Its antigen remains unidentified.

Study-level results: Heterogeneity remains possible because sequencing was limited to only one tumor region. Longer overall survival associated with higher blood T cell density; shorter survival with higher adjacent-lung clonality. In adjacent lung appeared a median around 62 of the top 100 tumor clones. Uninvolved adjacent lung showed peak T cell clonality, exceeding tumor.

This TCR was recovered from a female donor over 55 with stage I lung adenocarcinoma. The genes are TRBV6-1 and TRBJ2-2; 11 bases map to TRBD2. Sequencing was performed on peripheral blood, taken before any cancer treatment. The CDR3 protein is CASSASWRLAGPPKGGELFF. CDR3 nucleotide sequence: TGTGCCAGCAGTGCCTCGTGGAGACTAGCGGGACCCCCAAAAGGCGGGGAGCTGTTTTTT.